Below are 26 T cell receptor beta chains sequenced from a single sample in a study of blood T cell repertoires in COVID-19. Sequenced by immunoSEQ multiplex PCR; TCRdb stores in-frame clones only, minus some. The sample gives under 400,000 clones, approximately 89% of which show up once; roughly 3.9% is in the top ten. Specimen: peripheral blood. The receptors derive from a woman between 55 and 75 years old with COVID-19, enrolled during active disease.

The J gene is TRBJ2-3, the V gene TRBV11-3; no reliable D call. Trimming cost V 1 base and J 2 bases, with 7 bases left between them. The CDR3 contains 14 residues. Germline CDR1 reads SGHNT; CDR2 reads YENEEA. The CDR3 sequence is CASSLGRVTDTQYF. The CDR3 nucleotides are TGTGCCAGCAGCTTAGGTCGGGTCACAGATACGCAGTATTTT.

The J gene is TRBJ1-5, the V gene TRBV30; tentatively, D is TRBD1 (5 bases). The germline V gene has CDR1 GTSNPN and CDR2 SVGIG (reference sequence). CDR3 length equals 15 residues. Trimming took 1 base from V and 1 from J, leaving 11 bases between them. In nucleotides, the CDR3 is TGTGCCTGGAGTGGGCAGCGGGGGAGCAATCAGCCCCAGCATTTT. Its protein product is CAWSGQRGSNQPQHF.

This clone was observed once. The chain uses TRBV2 and TRBJ1-5, with 11 positions matching TRBD1. The CDR3 runs 17 residues. Germline values: CDR1 SNHLY, CDR2 FYNNEI. J gave up 6 bases and V 6 bases, and 13 bases lay outside the gene matches. The CDR3 protein is CASSRTGGSAVGQPQHF. CDR3 DNA sequence: TGTGCCAGCAGCAGGACAGGGGGCTCGGCGGTCGGTCAGCCCCAGCATTTT. The variable domain in full, completed from reference TRBV2 and TRBJ1-5, reads EPEVTQTPSHQVTQMGQEVILRCVPISNHLYFYWYRQILGQKVEFLVSFYNNEISEKSEIFDDQFSVERPDGSNFTLKIRSTKLEDSAMYFCASSRTGGSAVGQPQHFGDGTRLSIL.

This chain connects TRBV7-2 to TRBJ2-1; perhaps TRBD1 as D (6 bases). This CDR3 has 13 amino acids. Germline V gene data show CDR1 as SGHTA and CDR2 as FQGNSA. The germline V and J ends were trimmed by 5 bases and 10 bases, with 15 bases remaining between them. The chain's CDR3 is CASSLPTGPEQFF. CDR3 DNA: TGTGCCAGCAGCCTTCCGACAGGACCCGAGCAGTTCTTC.

This chain links TRBV28 with TRBJ1-3, with D possibly matching TRBD1 (5 bases). This CDR3 region has 20 residues. V was cut by 6 bases and J by 0 bases, with 27 bases left in between. Germline V CDR1 and CDR2: MDHEN, SYDVKM. CDR3 loop: CASRRSLFDSATFSGNTIYF. The CDR3 nucleotides read TGTGCCAGCAGGAGGAGCTTATTTGACAGTGCTACGTTCTCTGGAAACACCATATATTTT.

The chain joins TRBV11-2 to TRBJ1-1; 8 nucleotides line up with TRBD1. There are 13 residues in the CDR3. V dropped 3 bases and J dropped 8; count of bases not matched to a gene: 5. Germline values: CDR1 SGHAT, CDR2 FQNNGV. CDR3 region: CASSFGTGGEAFF. CDR3 DNA sequence: TGTGCCAGCAGCTTTGGGACAGGTGGAGAAGCTTTCTTT.

This sequence joins TRBV28 and TRBJ2-2, with 7 bases lining up with TRBD1. The CDR3 sequence is 15 residues long. CDR1 and CDR2 (germline): MDHEN, SYDVKM. The ends lost 2 bases at V and 3 bases at J; junction bases unmatched: 3. CDR3 coding DNA: TGTGCCAGCAGTTTAAGGGACAGACACACCGGGGAGCTGTTTTTT. Encoded protein: CASSLRDRHTGELFF.

The chain couples TRBV20-1 to TRBJ1-1; D possibly corresponds to TRBD1 (6 bases). This CDR3 region has 13 residues. V shed 3 bases and J shed 1 base, with 9 bases lying between them. Germline V gives CDR1 DFQATT, CDR2 SNEGSKA (reference sequence). In DNA form, the CDR3 reads TGCAGTGCTAGTTGGGGGCGGAACACTGAAGCTTTCTTT. Protein sequence: CSASWGRNTEAFF.

A remark on this clone: A read error may account for a junction end that differs from germline. The chain combines TRBV3-1 (or the pseudogene TRBV3-2) with TRBJ2-7; 8 nucleotides line up with TRBD1. From germline, CDR1 is LGHDT and CDR2 YNNKEL (reference sequence). The CDR3 sequence is 12 residues long. CDR3: CASSQGQDRLNF. The DNA for the CDR3 is TGTGCCAGCAGCCAGGGACAGGACAGGTTGAACTTC.

The genes are TRBV30 and TRBJ1-4; maybe TRBD1 (5 bases). This CDR3 contains 13 residues. Trimming took 5 bases from V and 8 from J, leaving 15 bases between them. Germline lookup yields CDR1 GTSNPN and CDR2 SVGIG (reference sequence). The CDR3 loop reads CAWVGRGDEKLFF. The CDR3 nucleotides read TGTGCCTGGGTGGGTAGGGGTGACGAAAAACTGTTTTTT.

The chain recombines TRBV5-1 with TRBJ2-2, with TRBD1 as a possible D gene (6 bases). Deletions cut 10 bases from V and 3 bases from J, with 16 bases between. This CDR3 comprises 14 residues. Germline V gene lookup returns CDR1 SGHRS and CDR2 YFSETQ. CDR3 bases: TGCGCCGGCCGGGACATCGTAGACACCGGGGAGCTGTTTTTT. This codes for CAGRDIVDTGELFF.

The V and J genes are TRBV6-6 and TRBJ1-4, with no clear D. The CDR3 contains 14 residues. Germline CDR1 is MNHNY and CDR2 is SVGAGI (reference sequence). The V end was cut by 6 bases, the J end by 0 bases, with 8 bases between. The CDR3 bases are TGTGCCAGCAGGACGACAACAACTAATGAAAAACTGTTTTTT. It codes for CASRTTTTNEKLFF.

The chain recombines TRBV19 with TRBJ1-1; D remains ambiguous. The ends were cut back, 4 bases at V and 0 bases at J, with 9 bases in the middle. CDR1 LNHDA and CDR2 SQIVND come from the germline V gene (reference sequence). This CDR3 comprises 14 residues. Here the CDR3 DNA reads TGTGCCAGTAGTAGATCACAGCTGAACACTGAAGCTTTCTTT. Translation gives CASSRSQLNTEAFF.

This clone was recorded a few times. This chain connects TRBV30 to TRBJ2-1, with a tentative D call TRBD2 (5 bases). The germline V gene encodes CDR1 GTSNPN and CDR2 SVGIG (reference sequence). This CDR3 spans 13 amino acids. Trimming took 2 bases from V and 4 from J, leaving 9 bases between them. CDR3 sequence (DNA): TGTGCCTGGAGTCCCCCGGGGTACAATGAGCAGTTCTTC. It yields the protein CAWSPPGYNEQFF.

This chain joins TRBV6-1 and TRBJ1-2; maybe TRBD1 (6 bases). CDR3 length: 13 amino acids. CDR1 and CDR2 (germline): MNHNS, SASEGT. The V end lost 8 bases, the J end lost 4 bases, and 14 bases lay between the germline ends. The CDR3 loop reads CASRGGQSYGYTF. The CDR3, as DNA: TGTGCCAGCCGGGGGGGGCAATCCTATGGCTACACCTTC.

Note on this clone: Mismatch with germline at one junction end may stem from a read error. This rearrangement joins TRBV28 to TRBJ1-3; TRBD1 matches at 9 bases. CDR3 length equals 11 residues. Germline V gene lookup returns CDR1 MDHEN and CDR2 SYDVKM. The CDR3 is CASSSDRGIHF. The CDR3 nucleotides read TGTGCCAGCAGTTCGGACAGGGGTATCCATTTT.

This clone was observed a few times. The V and J genes are TRBV10-3 and TRBJ2-7; a weak D match, TRBD1 (5 bases). Germline loops: CDR1 ENHRY, CDR2 SYGVKD. Trimming took 0 bases from V and 1 from J, leaving 10 bases between them. This CDR3 region has 15 residues. The CDR3: CAISESAGYSYEQYF. The CDR3 region has the DNA TGTGCCATCAGTGAGTCGGCAGGGTATTCCTACGAGCAGTACTTC.

The chain employs TRBV29-1 and TRBJ1-2; 11 bases agree with TRBD1. J gave up 4 bases and V 7 bases, and 14 bases lay outside the gene matches. The CDR3 sequence is 16 residues long. Germline values: CDR1 SQVTM, CDR2 ANQGSEA. CDR3 loop: CSALATGTGGGYGYTF. Written as DNA, the CDR3 is TGCAGCGCCCTTGCAACCGGGACAGGGGGAGGCTATGGCTACACCTTC.

The rearrangement uses TRBV5-1 and TRBJ1-4; 7 bases align to TRBD1. CDR3 length: 15 residues. V was clipped by 2 bases and J by 8 bases; unmatched bases: 9. Germline CDR1 and CDR2: SGHRS and YFSETQ. The CDR3 bases are TGCGCCAGCAGCTTCAACAGGGGTACAGGCGAAAAACTGTTTTTT. This translates into CASSFNRGTGEKLFF. Variable domain in full (rest from reference TRBV5-1 and TRBJ1-4): KAGVTQTPRYLIKTRGQQVTLSCSPISGHRSVSWYQQTPGQGLQFLFEYFSETQRNKGNFPGRFSGRQFSNSRSEMNVSTLELGDSALYLCASSFNRGTGEKLFFGSGTQLSVL.

The rearrangement uses TRBV28 and TRBJ1-5; perhaps TRBD1 as D (5 bases). The CDR3 spans 12 residues. V lost 3 bases to trimming and J lost 9 bases, with 9 bases between them. Germline CDR1 reads MDHEN; CDR2 reads SYDVKM. The CDR3 sequence is CASSFRGGPQHF. CDR3 coding DNA: TGTGCCAGCAGTTTCCGGGGGGGGCCCCAGCATTTT.

J is TRBJ2-5 and V is TRBV5-1; TRBD2 aligns across 13 bases. In germline, CDR1 is SGHRS, CDR2 YFSETQ. V trimming: 4 bases; J trimming: 0 bases; junction bases outside the gene matches: 3. The CDR3 length is 16 residues. The DNA of the CDR3 is TGCGCCAGCAGCGGGACTAGCGGGGCGTACCAAGAGACCCAGTACTTC. Amino acids: CASSGTSGAYQETQYF.

The chain couples TRBV4-1 to TRBJ1-4; tentative D call: TRBD1 (5 bases). The CDR3 runs to 16 residues. Between the trimmed V and J ends, which lost 4 bases and 3 bases, there was a span of 15 bases. The germline gives CDR1 MGHRA, CDR2 YSYEKL. The CDR3 sequence is CASSRGPGGSNEKLFF. The CDR3 nucleotides are TGCGCCAGCAGCCGCGGACCGGGGGGGTCTAATGAAAAACTGTTTTTT.

The chain joins TRBV5-1 to TRBJ2-5, with 7 bases identical to TRBD2. CDR1 is SGHRS and CDR2 is YFSETQ in the germline V gene. CDR3 size: 15 residues. J gave up 2 bases and V 0 bases, and 4 bases lay outside the gene matches. The CDR3 protein is CASSLASLAQETQYF. CDR3 bases: TGCGCCAGCAGCTTGGCCTCACTAGCGCAAGAGACCCAGTACTTC.

This chain connects TRBV6-5 to TRBJ2-2, with TRBD1 matching over 12 bases. Germline loops: CDR1 MNHEY, CDR2 SVGAGI. The CDR3 has 14 amino acids. Trimming removed 6 bases from V and 7 bases from J; junction bases left unmatched: 3. CDR3 region: CASRGQGASGELFF. The CDR3, as DNA: TGTGCCAGCAGGGGACAGGGGGCAAGCGGGGAGCTGTTTTTT.

This clone showed up just a few times. The gene calls are TRBV7-9 and TRBJ1-4; D not resolved. Trimming cost V 5 bases and J 3 bases, with 13 bases left between them. CDR1 and CDR2 (germline): SEHNR, FQNEAQ (reference sequence). The CDR3 spans 15 residues. The CDR3 DNA follows: TGTGCCAGCAGCCCGATGGGGAGTGCTAATGAAAAACTGTTTTTT. Protein: CASSPMGSANEKLFF.

This rearrangement joins TRBV7-2 to TRBJ2-5; tentative D call: TRBD2 (6 bases). CDR3 length: 13 residues. CDR1 is SGHTA, CDR2 FQGNSA, per germline. Deletions cut 1 base from V and 5 bases from J, with 8 bases between. Here the CDR3 DNA reads TGTGCCAGCAGCTTAGTTGGGAGGGAGACCCAGTACTTC. Amino acid sequence: CASSLVGRETQYF. Supplemented by reference TRBV7-2 and TRBJ2-5, the full variable domain reads GAGVSQSPSNKVTEKGKDVELRCDPISGHTALYWYRQSLGQGLEFLIYFQGNSAPDKSGLPSDRFSAERTGGSVSTLTIQRTQQEDSAVYLCASSLVGRETQYFGPGTRLLVL.